Each of the 11 T cell receptor beta chains below was sequenced from the same sample in a study of read filtering for tumor transcriptome and immune sequencing. From roughly 390 ng of RNA, a library with molecular barcoded alpha/delta and beta/gamma adaptors was made. TCRdb used MiXCR to reprocess the reads, holding one entry per CDR3 protein. The repertoire holds about 46,000 distinct CDR3 sequences, about a fifth seen once, with roughly 37% in the top ten. The source material was a population of CD138-negative cells sorted from bone marrow. The receptors derive from a donor at least 40 years old with multiple myeloma.

This clonotype has a count of ten or more. The gene calls are TRBV7-9 and TRBJ2-1; 8 nucleotides line up with TRBD1. V was clipped by 7 bases and J by 5 bases; unmatched bases: 7. CDR1 and CDR2 (germline): SEHNR, FQNEAQ (reference sequence). CDR3 length equals 14 residues. Here the CDR3 reads CASTADRAHNEQFF. Written as DNA, the CDR3 is TGTGCCAGCACCGCGGACAGGGCCCACAATGAGCAGTTCTTC.

Of note for this clonotype: The junction shows a germline mismatch at one end, possibly a read error. The CDR3 nucleotides read TGTGCCAGCAGCCCGCCGATACTGAGCTCCTACGAGCAGTACTTT. This translates into CASSPPILSSYEQYF. The chain links TRBV13 to TRBJ2-7; D remains unclear. This CDR3 comprises 15 residues. The germline gives CDR1 PRHDT, CDR2 FYEKMQ (reference sequence).

In DNA form, the CDR3 reads TGTGCCACCAGTGACTCGAGCGGGAGCGTCTCAGATACGCAGTATTTT. Protein product: CATSDSSGSVSDTQYF. The chain links TRBV24-1 to TRBJ2-3; 8 nucleotides agree with TRBD2. The germline gives CDR1 KGHDR, CDR2 SFDVKD. The J segment lost 4 bases and the V segment lost 4 bases, leaving 9 bases of the junction unmatched. The CDR3 runs to 16 residues.

This clonotype has ten or more counts. The rearrangement uses TRBV20-1 and TRBJ1-1; D is undetermined. V was clipped by 0 bases and J by 3 bases, with 14 bases between them. Germline values: CDR1 DFQATT, CDR2 SNEGSKA (reference sequence). The CDR3 has 15 amino acids. CDR3: CSARDGPSRDTEAFF. CDR3 bases: TGCAGTGCTAGAGATGGTCCGTCAAGGGACACTGAAGCTTTCTTT.

A remark on this clonotype: A single base separates this from a much larger clone, so it may be a read error. The chain joins TRBV5-1 to TRBJ2-7; 8 nucleotides line up with TRBD1. V dropped 3 bases and J dropped 5; count of bases not matched to a gene: 7. The germline gives CDR1 SGHRS, CDR2 YFSETQ. This CDR3 is 14 amino acids long. The CDR3 loop reads CASSSGTGSHEQYF. The CDR3 nucleotides are TGCGCCAGCAGCTCGGGGACAGGTTCCCACGAGCAGTACTTC.

This clonotype was detected ten times or more. Relative to the germline gene, one junction end is altered; a read error may explain this. This chain joins TRBV12-3 or TRBV12-4 and TRBJ1-5; a possible D gene is TRBD1 (6 bases). CDR3 size: 13 residues. CDR3 nucleotide sequence: TGTGCCAGCAGCAGAGGTGGGTTTGGGACAACGGATTTT. This gives the protein CASSRGGFGTTDF.

This clonotype has more than one count but fewer than ten. Its ends do not fully match the called genes, so a read error is possible. V gene TRBV14 combines with J gene TRBJ1-2; D perhaps matches TRBD1 (5 bases). The CDR3 has 15 amino acids. Germline V gene lookup returns CDR1 SGHDN and CDR2 FVKESK. In DNA, the CDR3 is TGTGCCAGCAGCCGAGCCGGGACGGGCAACTATAGCTACACCTTC. Translated: CASSRAGTGNYSYTF.

This clonotype showed up many times. The chain recombines TRBV29-1 with TRBJ1-1; no clear D gene. Trimming pared 4 bases from V and 0 bases from J, leaving 12 bases between. The CDR3 sequence is 14 residues long. The germline gives CDR1 SQVTM, CDR2 ANQGSEA. CDR3 region: CSVVPGSMNTEAFF. The CDR3 nucleotides read TGCAGCGTTGTACCCGGGTCGATGAACACTGAAGCTTTCTTT.

This clonotype has at least ten counts. The J gene is TRBJ2-1, the V gene TRBV4-1; TRBD1 is a possible D gene (7 bases). V was pared by 4 bases and J by 7 bases, with 20 bases between. This CDR3 has 16 residues. Germline V gene data show CDR1 as MGHRA and CDR2 as YSYEKL. The CDR3 DNA follows: TGCGCCAGCAGCCCCCGAGGAGGGCCAGGGGGAAATGAGCAGTTCTTC. It codes for CASSPRGGPGGNEQFF.

V is TRBV28 and J is TRBJ2-1; D is tentatively TRBD1 or TRBD2 (5 bases each). The last part of the DNA fits TRBJ2-7 better; the J call may be wrong. The CDR3 has 15 amino acids. The germline gives CDR1 MDHEN, CDR2 SYDVKM. In DNA, the CDR3 is TGTGCCAGCAGCACCGGGACCCGCTCCTACAATGAGCAGTACTTC. Residues: CASSTGTRSYNEQYF.

V usage is TRBV2 and J usage is TRBJ2-7; 7 positions match TRBD1. Looked up from germline, CDR1 is SNHLY and CDR2 is FYNNEI. Trimming removed 6 bases from V and 5 bases from J; junction bases left unmatched: 13. This CDR3 has 15 residues. CDR3 in amino acids: CASRPLGTAFDEQYF. For the CDR3, the DNA is TGTGCCAGCAGGCCTCTCGGGACAGCTTTTGACGAGCAGTACTTC.